These T cell receptor beta chains were read from a single sample in a study of CD8 T cells in Susac syndrome. TCRdb ran MiXCR on the immunoSEQ multiplex PCR reads and lists one entry per CDR3 protein. The sample has 150,000 or so distinct CDR3 sequences; about 91% are singletons. Sequenced material: CD4+ T cells from PBMCs. Receptors were obtained from a human donor in good health. Each CDR3 is given with its conserved first and last residue.

TRBV7-2,CASSQNTEAFF
TRBV18,CASSLQTVQNTGELFF
TRBV29-1,CSARSTENTEAFF
TRBV2,CASSGQGGHTDTQYF
TRBV5-1,CASSLTPTDSYEQYF
TRBV7-6,CASSLERVAGETQYF
TRBV19,CASSTRTGGLYEQYF
TRBV3-1,CASSQLGETQYF
TRBV29-1,CSVEDQDRNTGELFF
TRBV7-2,CASSLARYGYTF
TRBV2,CASTRLAALDTQYF
TRBV2,CASCPRSSYNEQFF
TRBV19,CASRTGAHQETQYF
TRBV2,CATRSYPSTGELFF
TRBV15,CATSPRSSYNEQFF
TRBV30,CAWSLSLSGDTQYF